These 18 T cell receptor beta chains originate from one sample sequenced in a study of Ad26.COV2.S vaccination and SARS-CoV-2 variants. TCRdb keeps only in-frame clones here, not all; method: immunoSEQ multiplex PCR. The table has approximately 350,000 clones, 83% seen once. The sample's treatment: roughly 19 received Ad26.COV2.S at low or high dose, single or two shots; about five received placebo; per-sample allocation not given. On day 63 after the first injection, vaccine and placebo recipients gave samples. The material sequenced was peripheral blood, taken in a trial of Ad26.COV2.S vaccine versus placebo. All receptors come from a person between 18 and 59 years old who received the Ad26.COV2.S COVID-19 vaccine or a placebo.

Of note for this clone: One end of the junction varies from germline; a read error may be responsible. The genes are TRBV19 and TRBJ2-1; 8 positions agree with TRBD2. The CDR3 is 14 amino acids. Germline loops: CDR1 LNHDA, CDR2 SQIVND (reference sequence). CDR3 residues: CASRPGGVNNEQFF. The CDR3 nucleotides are TGTGCCAGTCGGCCCGGGGGGGTCAACAATGAGCAATTCTTC. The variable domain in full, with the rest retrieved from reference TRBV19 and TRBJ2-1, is DGGITQSPKYLFRKEGQNVTLSCEQNLNHDAMYWYRQDPGQGLRLIYYSQIVNDFQKGDIAEGYSVSREKKESFPLTVTSAQKNPTAFYLCASRPGGVNNEQFFGPGTRLTVL.

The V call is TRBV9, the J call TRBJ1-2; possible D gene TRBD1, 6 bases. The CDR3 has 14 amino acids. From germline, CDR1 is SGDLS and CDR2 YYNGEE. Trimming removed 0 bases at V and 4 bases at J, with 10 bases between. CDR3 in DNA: TGTGCCAGCAGCGTAGGGGGGCAGTTCTATGGCTACACCTTC. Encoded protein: CASSVGGQFYGYTF. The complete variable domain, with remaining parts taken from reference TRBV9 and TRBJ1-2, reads DSGVTQTPKHLITATGQRVTLRCSPRSGDLSVYWYQQSLDQGLQFLIQYYNGEERAKGNILERFSAQQFPDLHSELNLSSLELGDSALYFCASSVGGQFYGYTFGSGTRLTVV.

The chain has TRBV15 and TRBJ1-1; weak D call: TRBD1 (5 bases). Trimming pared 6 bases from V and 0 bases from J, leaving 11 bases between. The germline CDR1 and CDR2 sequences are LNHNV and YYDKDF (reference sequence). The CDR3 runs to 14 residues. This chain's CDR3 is CATSIRGMNTEAFF. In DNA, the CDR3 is TGTGCCACCAGTATCCGGGGGATGAACACTGAAGCTTTCTTT.

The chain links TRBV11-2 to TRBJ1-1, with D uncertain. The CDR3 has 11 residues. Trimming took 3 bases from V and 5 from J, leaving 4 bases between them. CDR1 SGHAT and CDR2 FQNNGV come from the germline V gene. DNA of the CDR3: TGTGCCAGCAGCTTCCTAACTGAAGCTTTCTTT. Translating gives CASSFLTEAFF.

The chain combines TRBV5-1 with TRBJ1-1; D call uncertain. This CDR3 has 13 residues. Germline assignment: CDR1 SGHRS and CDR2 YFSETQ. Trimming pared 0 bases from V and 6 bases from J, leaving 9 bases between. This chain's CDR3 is CASSLEAVSEAFF. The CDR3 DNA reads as TGCGCCAGCAGCTTGGAGGCAGTTTCTGAAGCTTTCTTT.

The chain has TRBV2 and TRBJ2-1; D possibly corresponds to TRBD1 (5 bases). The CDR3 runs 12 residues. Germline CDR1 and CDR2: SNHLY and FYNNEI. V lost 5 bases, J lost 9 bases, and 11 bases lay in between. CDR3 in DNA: TGTGCCAGCAGTCCAGGGCAGGGTGAGCAGTTCTTC. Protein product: CASSPGQGEQFF. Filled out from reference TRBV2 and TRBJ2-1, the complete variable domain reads EPEVTQTPSHQVTQMGQEVILRCVPISNHLYFYWYRQILGQKVEFLVSFYNNEISEKSEIFDDQFSVERPDGSNFTLKIRSTKLEDSAMYFCASSPGQGEQFFGPGTRLTVL.

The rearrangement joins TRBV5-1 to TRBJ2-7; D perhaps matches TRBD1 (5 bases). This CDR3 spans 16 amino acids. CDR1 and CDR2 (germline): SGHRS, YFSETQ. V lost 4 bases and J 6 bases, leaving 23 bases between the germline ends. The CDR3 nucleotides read TGCGCCAGCAGCCCCGACAGTCGGATTACCCCTTTCGAGCAGTACTTC. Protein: CASSPDSRITPFEQYF.

CDR3 sequence: CATSDFYSGNSYNEQFF. The CDR3 coding sequence is TGTGCCACCAGTGATTTCTATAGCGGGAACTCCTACAATGAGCAGTTCTTC. The chain couples TRBV24-1 to TRBJ2-1, with TRBD2 matching over 8 bases. This CDR3 has 17 residues. Germline values: CDR1 KGHDR, CDR2 SFDVKD. The V gene end was trimmed by 1 base and the J gene end by 0 bases; junction bases not matched to a gene: 4.

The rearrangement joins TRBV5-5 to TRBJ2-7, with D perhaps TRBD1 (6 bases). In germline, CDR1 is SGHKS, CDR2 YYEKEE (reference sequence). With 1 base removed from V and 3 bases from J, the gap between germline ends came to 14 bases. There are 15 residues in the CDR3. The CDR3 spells CASSLTGNQFYEQYF. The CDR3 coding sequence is TGTGCCAGCAGCTTGACAGGGAACCAATTCTACGAGCAGTACTTC.

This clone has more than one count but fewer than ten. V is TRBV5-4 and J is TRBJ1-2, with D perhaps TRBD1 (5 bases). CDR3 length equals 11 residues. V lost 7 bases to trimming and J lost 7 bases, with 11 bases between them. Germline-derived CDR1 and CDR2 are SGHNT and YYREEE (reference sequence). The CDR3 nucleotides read TGTGCCAGCCTTACAGGACTTGGCTACACCTTC. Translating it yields CASLTGLGYTF.

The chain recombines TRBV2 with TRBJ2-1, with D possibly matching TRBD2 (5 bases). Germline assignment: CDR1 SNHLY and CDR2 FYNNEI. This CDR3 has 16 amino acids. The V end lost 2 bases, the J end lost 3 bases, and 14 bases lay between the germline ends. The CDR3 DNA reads TGTGCCAGCAGTGAAAATTTCGCGGGCTACTACAATGAGCAGTTCTTC. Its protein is CASSENFAGYYNEQFF.

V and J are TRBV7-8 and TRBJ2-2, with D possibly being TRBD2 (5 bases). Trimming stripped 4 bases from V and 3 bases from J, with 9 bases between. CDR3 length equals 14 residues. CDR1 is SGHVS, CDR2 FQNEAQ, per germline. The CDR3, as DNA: TGTGCCAGCAGCTCCAGCGGATACACCGGGGAGCTGTTTTTT. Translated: CASSSSGYTGELFF.

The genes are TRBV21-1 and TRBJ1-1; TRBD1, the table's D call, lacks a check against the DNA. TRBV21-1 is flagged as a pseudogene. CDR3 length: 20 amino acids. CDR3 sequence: CASSKVYMRTGVIKSTEAFF. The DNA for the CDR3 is TGTGCCAGCAGCAAAGTATATATGCGGACAGGAGTGATTAAGAGCACTGAAGCTTTCTTT.

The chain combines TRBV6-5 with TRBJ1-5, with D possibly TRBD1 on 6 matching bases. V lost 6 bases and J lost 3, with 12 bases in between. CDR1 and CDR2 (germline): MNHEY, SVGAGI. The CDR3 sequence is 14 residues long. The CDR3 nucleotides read TGTGCCAGCAGCCAACAGGGCCCCAATCAGCCCCAGCATTTT. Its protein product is CASSQQGPNQPQHF.

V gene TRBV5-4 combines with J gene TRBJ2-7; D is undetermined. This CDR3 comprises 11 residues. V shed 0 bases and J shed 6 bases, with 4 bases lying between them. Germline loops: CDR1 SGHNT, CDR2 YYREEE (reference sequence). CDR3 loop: CASSLELEQYF. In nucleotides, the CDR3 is TGTGCCAGCAGCTTGGAGCTCGAGCAGTACTTC. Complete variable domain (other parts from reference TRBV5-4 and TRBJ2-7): ETGVTQSPTHLIKTRGQQVTLRCSSQSGHNTVSWYQQALGQGPQFIFQYYREEENGRGNFPPRFSGLQFPNYSSELNVNALELDDSALYLCASSLELEQYFGPGTRLTVT.

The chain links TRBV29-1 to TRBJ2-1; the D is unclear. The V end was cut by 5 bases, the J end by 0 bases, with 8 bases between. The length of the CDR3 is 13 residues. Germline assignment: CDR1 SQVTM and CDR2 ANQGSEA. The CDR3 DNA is TGCAGCGTTTCAGGAGTCTCCTACAATGAGCAGTTCTTC. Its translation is CSVSGVSYNEQFF.

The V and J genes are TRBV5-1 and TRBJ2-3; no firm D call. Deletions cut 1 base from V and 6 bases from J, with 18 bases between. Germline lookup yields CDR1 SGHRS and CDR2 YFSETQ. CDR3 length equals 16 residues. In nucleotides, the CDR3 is TGCGCCAGCAGCTTGAATCTTAGAGGTAGAGAGGATACGCAGTATTTT. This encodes CASSLNLRGREDTQYF.

CDR3 amino acids: CASSLTVPKNIQYF. Written as DNA, the CDR3 is TGTGCCAGCAGCTTGACAGTTCCCAAAAACATTCAGTACTTC. J is TRBJ2-4 and V is TRBV11-3; possible D gene TRBD1, 5 bases. The CDR3 is 14 residues long. Trimming cost V 3 bases and J 2 bases, with 8 bases left between them. Germline V gene sequence: CDR1 SGHNT, CDR2 YENEEA.